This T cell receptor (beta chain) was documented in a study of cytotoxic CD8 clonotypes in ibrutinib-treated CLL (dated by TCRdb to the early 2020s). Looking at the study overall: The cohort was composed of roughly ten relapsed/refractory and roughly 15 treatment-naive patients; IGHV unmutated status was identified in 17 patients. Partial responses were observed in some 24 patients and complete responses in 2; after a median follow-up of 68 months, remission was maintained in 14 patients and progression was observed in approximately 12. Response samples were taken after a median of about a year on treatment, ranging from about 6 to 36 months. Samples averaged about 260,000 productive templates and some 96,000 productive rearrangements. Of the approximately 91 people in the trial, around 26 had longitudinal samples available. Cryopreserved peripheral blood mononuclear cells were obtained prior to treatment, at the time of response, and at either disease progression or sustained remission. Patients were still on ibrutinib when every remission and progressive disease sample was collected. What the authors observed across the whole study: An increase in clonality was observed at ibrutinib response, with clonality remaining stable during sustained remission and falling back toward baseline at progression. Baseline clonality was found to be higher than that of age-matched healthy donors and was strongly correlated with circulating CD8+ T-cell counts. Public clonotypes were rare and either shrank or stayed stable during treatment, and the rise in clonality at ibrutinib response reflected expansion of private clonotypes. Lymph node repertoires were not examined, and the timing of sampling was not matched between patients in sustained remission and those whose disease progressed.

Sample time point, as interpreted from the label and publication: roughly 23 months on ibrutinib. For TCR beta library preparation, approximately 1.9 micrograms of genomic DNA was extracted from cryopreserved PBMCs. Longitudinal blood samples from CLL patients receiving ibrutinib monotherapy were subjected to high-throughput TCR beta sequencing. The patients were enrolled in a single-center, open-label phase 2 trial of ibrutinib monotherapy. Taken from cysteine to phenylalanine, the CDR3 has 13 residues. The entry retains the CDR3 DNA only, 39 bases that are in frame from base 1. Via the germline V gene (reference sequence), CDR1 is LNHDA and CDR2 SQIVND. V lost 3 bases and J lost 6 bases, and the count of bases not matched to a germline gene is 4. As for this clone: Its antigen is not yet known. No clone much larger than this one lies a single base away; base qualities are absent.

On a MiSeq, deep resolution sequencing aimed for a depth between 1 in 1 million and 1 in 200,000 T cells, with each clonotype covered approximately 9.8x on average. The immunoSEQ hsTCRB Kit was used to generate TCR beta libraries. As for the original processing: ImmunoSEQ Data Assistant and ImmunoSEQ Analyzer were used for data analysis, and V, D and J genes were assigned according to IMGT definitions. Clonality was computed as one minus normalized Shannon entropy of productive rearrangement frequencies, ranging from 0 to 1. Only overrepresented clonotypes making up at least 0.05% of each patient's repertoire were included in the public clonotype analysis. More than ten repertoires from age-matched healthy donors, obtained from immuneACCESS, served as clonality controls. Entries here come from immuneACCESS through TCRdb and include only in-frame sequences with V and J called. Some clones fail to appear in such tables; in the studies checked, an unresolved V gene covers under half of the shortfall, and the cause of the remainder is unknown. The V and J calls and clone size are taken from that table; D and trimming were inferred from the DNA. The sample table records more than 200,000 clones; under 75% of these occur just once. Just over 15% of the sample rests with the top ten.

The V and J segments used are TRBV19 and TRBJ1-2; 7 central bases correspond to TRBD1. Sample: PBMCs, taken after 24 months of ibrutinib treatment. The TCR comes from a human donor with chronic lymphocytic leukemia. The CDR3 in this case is CASSIGTADGYTF. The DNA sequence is TGTGCCAGTAGTATCGGGACAGCCGATGGCTACACCTTC. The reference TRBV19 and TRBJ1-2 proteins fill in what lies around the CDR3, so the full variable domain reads DGGITQSPKYLFRKEGQNVTLSCEQNLNHDAMYWYRQDPGQGLRLIYYSQIVNDFQKGDIAEGYSVSREKKESFPLTVTSAQKNPTAFYLCASSIGTADGYTFGSGTRLTVV.